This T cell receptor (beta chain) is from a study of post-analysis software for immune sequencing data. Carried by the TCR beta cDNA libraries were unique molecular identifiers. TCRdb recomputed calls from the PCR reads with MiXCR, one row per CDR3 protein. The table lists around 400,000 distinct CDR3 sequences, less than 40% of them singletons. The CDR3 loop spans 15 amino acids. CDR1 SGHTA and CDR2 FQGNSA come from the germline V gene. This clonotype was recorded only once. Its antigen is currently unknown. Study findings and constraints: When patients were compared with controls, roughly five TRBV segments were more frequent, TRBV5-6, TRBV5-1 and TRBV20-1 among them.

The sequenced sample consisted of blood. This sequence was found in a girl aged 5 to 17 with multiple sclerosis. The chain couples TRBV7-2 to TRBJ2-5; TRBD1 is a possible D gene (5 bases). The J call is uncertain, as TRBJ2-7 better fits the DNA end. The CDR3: CASSTDEAKGYEQYF. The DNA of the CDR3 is TGTGCCAGCAGCACAGACGAGGCAAAGGGGTACGAGCAGTACTTC.